A selection of T cell receptor beta chains follows, all from one sample in a study of blood T cell repertoires in COVID-19. Here immunoSEQ multiplex PCR was the method, and the copy in TCRdb shows in-frame clones only, minus some. The table records under 170,000 clones, roughly 87% of them present only once. Sequenced: peripheral blood. Receptors originate from a woman between 55 and 75 years old with active or convalescent COVID-19. Each CDR3 is given with its conserved first and last residue. D genes are given only for firm matches. Clone size is not always given. Where it is, it says once, few, many or a class for expanded clones.

TRBV10-2	.	TRBD1	14	TRBJ2-7	TGCGCCAGCAGTTTAGGACAGGGCACGTACGAGCAGTACTTC	CASSLGQGTYEQYF
TRBV6-2/TRBV6-3	few	.	14	TRBJ2-1	TGTGCCAGCAGTTTAACCTCCCCCTCGGGTGAGCAGTTCTTC	CASSLTSPSGEQFF
TRBV7-2	.	.	17	TRBJ2-2	TGTGCCAGCAGCTTGGTCCCGCTGGGGGCTAACACCGGGGAGCTGTTTTTT	CASSLVPLGANTGELFF
TRBV10-3	.	.	13	TRBJ2-7	TGTGCCATCAGTTCGGTCCCTTCCTACGAGCAGTACTTC	CAISSVPSYEQYF
TRBV5-1	once	.	14	TRBJ2-5	TGCGCCAGCAGCTCGACGGAGTTGGGAGAGACCCAGTACTTC	CASSSTELGETQYF
TRBV7-6	.	TRBD2	16	TRBJ2-3	TGTGCCAGCAGCGCCCGACTAGCGGGGGGGGCAGATACGCAGTATTTT	CASSARLAGGADTQYF
TRBV7-2	.	.	13	TRBJ2-3	TGTGCCAGCAGCTTAGTGGGCTCCGCCATCGCGTATTTT	CASSLVGSAIAYF
TRBV7-9	.	TRBD1	15	TRBJ1-4	TGTGCCAGCAGCACTCAGGGACAGCTTAATGAAAAACTGTTTTTT	CASSTQGQLNEKLFF
TRBV10-2	.	TRBD1	15	TRBJ1-5	TGCGCCAGCAGTGAGTCGACAGGGAGGACTCAGCCCCAGCATTTT	CASSESTGRTQPQHF
TRBV10-3	.	TRBD1	15	TRBJ1-2	TGTGCCATCAGTGGGGGACAGGGGGCGCGGGATGGCTACACCTTC	CAISGGQGARDGYTF
TRBV19	.	.	18	TRBJ2-2	TGTGCCAGTAGTATATATGTTGGGACACCGACGAACACCGGGGAGCTGTTTTTT	CASSIYVGTPTNTGELFF
TRBV7-2	once	TRBD1	17	TRBJ2-3	TGTGCCAGCAGCTTAGAGGTTCAGGGGGCCGGCACAGATACGCAGTATTTT	CASSLEVQGAGTDTQYF
TRBV15	.	.	12	TRBJ2-4	TGTGCCACCAGCAGAGACAGAAACATTCAGTACTTC	CATSRDRNIQYF
TRBV2	.	TRBD1	15	TRBJ1-6	TGTGCCAGCAGTGGCCAGGGGGCTAGGAATTCACCCCTCCACTTT	CASSGQGARNSPLHF
TRBV5-8	once	TRBD2	17	TRBJ2-2	TGTGCCAGCAGCGGTAGCGGGAAACGCCTCGGCACCGGGGAGCTGTTTTTT	CASSGSGKRLGTGELFF
TRBV3-1/TRBV3-2	.	.	13	TRBJ2-7	TGTGCCAGCAGCCAATATCTCTCCTACGAGCAGTACTTC	CASSQYLSYEQYF
TRBV18	.	.	16	TRBJ2-3	TGTGCCAGCTCACCACTTTTCAGTATGGGCACAGATACGCAGTATTTT	CASSPLFSMGTDTQYF
TRBV14	.	.	15	TRBJ1-5	TGTGCCAGCAGCCAAGCCAGTCGAGGGTATCAGCCCCAGCATTTT	CASSQASRGYQPQHF
TRBV19	.	.	14	TRBJ1-1	TGTGCCAGTGGTCACAGGGATGGGAACACTGAAGCTTTCTTT	CASGHRDGNTEAFF
TRBV6-1	.	.	13	TRBJ2-7	TGTGCCAGCAGTGAATACAGCGGTTACGAGCAGTACTTC	CASSEYSGYEQYF
TRBV6-2/TRBV6-3	.	TRBD1	15	TRBJ2-5	TGTGCCAGCAGTTACGCGGGACAGGGAGGAGAGACCCAGTACTTC	CASSYAGQGGETQYF
TRBV6-6	.	.	13	TRBJ2-3	TGTGCCAGCAGTTCCCCAGCGGCGGATACGCAGTATTTT	CASSSPAADTQYF
TRBV12-3/TRBV12-4	.	TRBD1	13	TRBJ2-7	TGTGCCAGCAGGGGGACAGGGGCCTACGAGCAGTACTTC	CASRGTGAYEQYF
TRBV30	few	.	18	TRBJ1-6	TGTGCCTGGAGTGTACCGGGTTTTGGGGCTGCGGTCACTTCACCCCTCCACTTT	CAWSVPGFGAAVTSPLHF
TRBV2	.	.	12	TRBJ1-5	TGTGCCAGCAGTGACGGCAATCAGCCCCAGCATTTT	CASSDGNQPQHF
TRBV14	.	.	14	TRBJ1-6	TGTGCCAGCGCCGGGGTCTCAGGGGATTCACCCCTCCACTTT	CASAGVSGDSPLHF
TRBV4-3	.	.	20	TRBJ2-1	TGCGCCAGCAGCCAAGATGCCATTCTGAGTGGCTGGCTAGCCTACAATGAGCAGTTCTTC	CASSQDAILSGWLAYNEQFF
TRBV10-3	.	TRBD1	16	TRBJ1-5	TGTGCCATCAGTGAATGGGACAGGGGGTCGGGTCAGCCCCAGCATTTT	CAISEWDRGSGQPQHF
TRBV6-5	.	.	15	TRBJ1-3	TGTGCCAGCGGAGACCAGGGTCACTCTGGAAACACCATATATTTT	CASGDQGHSGNTIYF
TRBV5-5	.	.	16	TRBJ1-2	TGTGCCAGCAGCTTGGCCGGGACATCTACTAACTATGGCTACACCTTC	CASSLAGTSTNYGYTF
TRBV30	.	TRBD2	13	TRBJ2-5	TGTGCCTGGAGTGTACACGGGGGGGAGACCCAGTACTTC	CAWSVHGGETQYF
TRBV19	.	TRBD2	14	TRBJ2-5	TGTGCCAGTAGGACTAGCGGGGGCCAAGAGACCCAGTACTTC	CASRTSGGQETQYF
TRBV5-6	.	TRBD1	14	TRBJ2-7	TGTGCCAGCAGCAAGGGACAGCCGACCTACGAGCAGTACTTC	CASSKGQPTYEQYF
TRBV2	.	TRBD1	17	TRBJ2-3	TGTGCCAGCAGTGAAGAGAGGACAGGGGCCAGCACAGATACGCAGTATTTT	CASSEERTGASTDTQYF
TRBV10-3	.	.	16	TRBJ1-5	TGTGCCATCAGTGAGAACCCAGGGGTTGGTGAACAGCCCCAGCATTTT	CAISENPGVGEQPQHF
TRBV5-4	.	.	14	TRBJ2-7	TGTGCCAGCAGCGTACAGGGCTACCCTAACGAGCAGTACTTC	CASSVQGYPNEQYF
TRBV15	.	TRBD1	14	TRBJ1-2	TGTGCCACCAGCCCAGGACAGGGAGGCTATGGCTACACCTTC	CATSPGQGGYGYTF
TRBV29-1	.	.	13	TRBJ1-1	TGCAGCGTTAGGGCAGGGGCAAGTACTGAAGCTTTCTTT	CSVRAGASTEAFF
TRBV5-1	.	TRBD2	17	TRBJ2-5	TGCGCCAGCAGCTTTACGGGACTAGCGGGGGGACAAGAGACCCAGTACTTC	CASSFTGLAGGQETQYF
TRBV9	.	.	16	TRBJ2-5	TGTGCCAGCAGCGTAGGTAGCAACCAACATCAAGAGACCCAGTACTTC	CASSVGSNQHQETQYF
TRBV25-1	.	TRBD1	16	TRBJ2-5	TGTGCCAGCAGCGAGGGCTCCGGCAGGGGGCAAGAGACCCAGTACTTC	CASSEGSGRGQETQYF